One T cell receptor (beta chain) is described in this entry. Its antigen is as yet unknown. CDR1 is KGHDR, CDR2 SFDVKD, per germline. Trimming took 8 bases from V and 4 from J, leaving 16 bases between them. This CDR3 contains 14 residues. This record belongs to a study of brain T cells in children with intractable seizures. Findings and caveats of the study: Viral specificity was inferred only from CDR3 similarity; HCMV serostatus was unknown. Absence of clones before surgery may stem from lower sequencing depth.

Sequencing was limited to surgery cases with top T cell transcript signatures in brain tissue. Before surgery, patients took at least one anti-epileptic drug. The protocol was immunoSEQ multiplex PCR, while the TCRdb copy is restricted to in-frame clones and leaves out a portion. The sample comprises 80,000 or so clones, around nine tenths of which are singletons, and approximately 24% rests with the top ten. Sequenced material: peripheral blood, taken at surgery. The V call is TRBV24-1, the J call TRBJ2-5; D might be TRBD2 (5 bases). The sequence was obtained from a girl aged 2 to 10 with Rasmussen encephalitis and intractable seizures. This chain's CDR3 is CATMGLGIGETQYF. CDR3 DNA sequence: TGTGCCACCATGGGCCTCGGGATCGGAGAGACCCAGTACTTC.